This TCR beta chain was sequenced during a study of shared clonotypes between healthy human individuals. About the study: Each donor's CD8 memory used one plate, CD8 naive two, each CD4 subset three. The study's findings and limits: Non-shared clonotypes displayed generation probabilities falling below those of clonotypes present in all four donors.

The V and J ends lost 1 base and 2 bases respectively, with 13 bases between them. The V gene's germline CDR1 is SEHNR and CDR2 FQNEAQ (reference sequence). The CDR3 length is 16 residues. Profiled with immunoSEQ multiplex PCR; TCRdb holds only in-frame clones, not every one. This table has about 2.1 million clones, 93% appearing once. Naive CD8 cells comprised CD45RO-negative, CCR7-positively selected cells, excluding terminally differentiated effector memory CD45RA+ cells. Donors were healthy HIV-negative adults without recent acute infections or vaccinations. This clone is a singleton in its sample. The antigen is not known.

This TCR came from a man aged 18 to 29 in good health. Some clones in this sample may be carry-over from other donors' samples. The sequencing input was naive CD8+ T cells from PBMCs. V usage is TRBV7-9 and J usage is TRBJ2-3, with D tentatively TRBD1 (5 bases). The CDR3 DNA reads as TGTGCCAGCAGCTTAGAAGACAGATTCCTCACAGATACGCAGTATTTT. Translating it yields CASSLEDRFLTDTQYF. Drawing the rest from reference TRBV7-9 and TRBJ2-3, the complete variable domain is DTGVSQNPRHKITKRGQNVTFRCDPISEHNRLYWYRQTLGQGPEFLTYFQNEAQLEKSRLLSDRFSAERPKGSFSTLEIQRTEQGDSAMYLCASSLEDRFLTDTQYFGPGTRLTVL.